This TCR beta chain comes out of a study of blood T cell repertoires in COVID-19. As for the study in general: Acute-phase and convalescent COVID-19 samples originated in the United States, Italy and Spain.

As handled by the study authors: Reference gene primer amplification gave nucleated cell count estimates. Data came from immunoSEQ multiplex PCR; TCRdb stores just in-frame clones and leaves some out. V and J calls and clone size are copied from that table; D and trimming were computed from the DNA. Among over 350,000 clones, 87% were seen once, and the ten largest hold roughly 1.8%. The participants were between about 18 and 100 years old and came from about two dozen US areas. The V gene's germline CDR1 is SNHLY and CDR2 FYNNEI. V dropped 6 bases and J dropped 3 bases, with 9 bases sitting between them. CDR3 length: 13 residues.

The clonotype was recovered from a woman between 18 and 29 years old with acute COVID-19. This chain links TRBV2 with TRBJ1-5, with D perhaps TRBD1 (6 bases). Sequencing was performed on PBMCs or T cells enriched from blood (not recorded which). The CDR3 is CASRRQANQPQHF. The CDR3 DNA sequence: TGTGCCAGCAGGAGACAGGCCAATCAGCCCCAGCATTTT.